Shown below are 14 T cell receptor beta chains from a single sample sequenced in a study of chemoradiotherapy in HPV16-positive cancers. The method was immunoSEQ multiplex PCR; TCRdb's version includes in-frame clones alone and lacks a portion of them. The table has roughly 2,100 clones, almost 85% seen once; the top ten hold 2.5% to 3.5%. This specimen was tumor tissue, taken from a patient who underwent chemoradiotherapy. The source of these receptors is a human donor with HPV-associated anogenital cancer.

The chain employs TRBV19 and TRBJ1-6; D remains unclear. CDR1 LNHDA and CDR2 SQIVND come from the germline V gene (reference sequence). Trimming took 6 bases from V and 5 from J, leaving 11 bases between them. There are 14 residues in the CDR3. DNA for the CDR3: TGTGCCAGTAGGACCGGGTCCGATAATTCACCCCTCCACTTT. As protein: CASRTGSDNSPLHF. The whole variable domain, remainder taken from reference TRBV19 and TRBJ1-6, is DGGITQSPKYLFRKEGQNVTLSCEQNLNHDAMYWYRQDPGQGLRLIYYSQIVNDFQKGDIAEGYSVSREKKESFPLTVTSAQKNPTAFYLCASRTGSDNSPLHFGNGTRLTVT.

CDR3 residues: CASSWTVLNEQFF. The CDR3 DNA is TGTGCCAGCAGTTGGACAGTCTTGAATGAGCAGTTCTTC. The chain has TRBV28 and TRBJ2-1, with D possibly matching TRBD1 (6 bases). V shed 4 bases and J shed 7 bases, with 11 bases lying between them. The germline CDR1 and CDR2 sequences are MDHEN and SYDVKM. The CDR3 is made up of 13 amino acids.

This clone showed up just once. The chain has TRBV28 and TRBJ2-7; TRBD1 agrees at 7 bases. CDR3 length: 15 residues. Germline V gives CDR1 MDHEN, CDR2 SYDVKM. J gave up 0 bases and V 4 bases, and 6 bases lay outside the gene matches. In DNA form, the CDR3 reads TGTGCCAGCAGTTCCCCGACAGGGTCCTCCTACGAGCAGTACTTC. It encodes CASSSPTGSSYEQYF.

In its sample, this clone was seen once. This rearrangement joins TRBV5-6 to TRBJ2-7; D possibly matches TRBD1 or TRBD2 (5 bases each). V lost 6 bases, J lost 2 bases, and 9 bases lay in between. The CDR3 has 12 residues. CDR1 is SGHDT, CDR2 YYEEEE, per germline. The CDR3 DNA reads as TGTGCCAGCACGGGGCGAGCCTACGAGCAGTACTTC. Translation gives CASTGRAYEQYF. The full variable domain, rest sourced from reference TRBV5-6 and TRBJ2-7, is DAGVTQSPTHLIKTRGQQVTLRCSPKSGHDTVSWYQQALGQGPQFIFQYYEEEERQRGNFPDRFSGHQFPNYSSELNVNALLLGDSALYLCASTGRAYEQYFGPGTRLTVT.

This chain connects TRBV29-1 to TRBJ2-5; D is uncertain. The germline CDR1 and CDR2 sequences are SQVTM and ANQGSEA. The CDR3 has 15 residues. Trimming stripped 4 bases from V and 5 bases from J, with 20 bases between. CDR3 in DNA: TGCAGCGTTGCTCCGACACGGACCACGGAGGAGACCCAGTACTTC. Translated: CSVAPTRTTEETQYF.

V is TRBV7-9 and J is TRBJ1-6; D is ambiguous. Trimming cost V 1 base and J 4 bases, with 5 bases left between them. The germline V gene has CDR1 SEHNR and CDR2 FQNEAQ (reference sequence). The CDR3 spans 14 residues. CDR3 region: CASSLEQYNSPLHF. The CDR3 DNA follows: TGTGCCAGCAGCTTAGAACAATATAATTCACCCCTCCACTTT. Together with reference TRBV7-9 and TRBJ1-6, the CDR3 gives the full variable domain: DTGVSQNPRHKITKRGQNVTFRCDPISEHNRLYWYRQTLGQGPEFLTYFQNEAQLEKSRLLSDRFSAERPKGSFSTLEIQRTEQGDSAMYLCASSLEQYNSPLHFGNGTRLTVT.

This chain links TRBV10-3 with TRBJ2-1; possible D gene TRBD2, 6 bases. Germline-derived CDR1 and CDR2 are ENHRY and SYGVKD. The CDR3 sequence is 15 residues long. V was clipped by 2 bases and J by 7 bases, with 15 bases between them. The CDR3 here is CAISETQEGGNEQFF. The CDR3 region has the DNA TGTGCCATCAGTGAGACACAGGAGGGCGGGAATGAGCAGTTCTTC.

This rearrangement joins TRBV5-1 to TRBJ2-2, with 11 bases identical to TRBD2. J was trimmed by 7 bases and V by 4 bases; bases with no gene match: 9. The CDR3 runs 16 residues. Per the germline V gene, CDR1 is SGHRS and CDR2 is YFSETQ. CDR3 in amino acids: CASSAVAGGQFGELFF. The CDR3 DNA is TGCGCCAGCAGCGCCGTAGCGGGGGGGCAGTTCGGGGAGCTGTTTTTT. Based on the CDR3 plus reference TRBV5-1 and TRBJ2-2, the full variable domain is KAGVTQTPRYLIKTRGQQVTLSCSPISGHRSVSWYQQTPGQGLQFLFEYFSETQRNKGNFPGRFSGRQFSNSRSEMNVSTLELGDSALYLCASSAVAGGQFGELFFGEGSRLTVL.

The J gene is TRBJ2-1, the V gene TRBV5-1, with 13 bases identical to TRBD2. The CDR3 extends over 15 amino acids. V shed 2 bases and J 9 bases; nucleotides not matched to a gene: 5. From germline, CDR1 is SGHRS and CDR2 YFSETQ. The CDR3 protein is CASSFTSGRAGEQFF. DNA of the CDR3: TGCGCCAGCAGCTTTACTAGCGGGAGGGCCGGTGAGCAGTTCTTC. Using reference TRBV5-1 and TRBJ2-1 for the parts outside the CDR3, the full variable domain is KAGVTQTPRYLIKTRGQQVTLSCSPISGHRSVSWYQQTPGQGLQFLFEYFSETQRNKGNFPGRFSGRQFSNSRSEMNVSTLELGDSALYLCASSFTSGRAGEQFFGPGTRLTVL.

As to this clone: The junction departs from the called germline gene at one end, perhaps through a read error. This sequence joins TRBV7-3 and TRBJ2-5; 9 bases are shared with TRBD1. CDR1 is SGHTA, CDR2 FQGTGA, per germline. The CDR3 loop spans 17 amino acids. This CDR3 reads CASSITAVGQGFGTQYF. The CDR3 nucleotides are TGTGCCAGCAGCATAACTGCCGTGGGACAGGGATTCGGGACCCAGTACTTC.

This rearrangement joins TRBV2 to TRBJ2-4, with no clear D. The CDR3 covers 16 residues. Trimming stripped 1 base from V and 0 bases from J, with 10 bases between. Germline V gene data show CDR1 as SNHLY and CDR2 as FYNNEI. The CDR3 region is CASSEEWIIAKNIQYF. CDR3 coding DNA: TGTGCCAGCAGTGAAGAGTGGATTATAGCCAAAAACATTCAGTACTTC. Supplemented by reference TRBV2 and TRBJ2-4, the full variable domain reads EPEVTQTPSHQVTQMGQEVILRCVPISNHLYFYWYRQILGQKVEFLVSFYNNEISEKSEIFDDQFSVERPDGSNFTLKIRSTKLEDSAMYFCASSEEWIIAKNIQYFGAGTRLSVL.

V gene TRBV7-3 combines with J gene TRBJ1-1; weak D call: TRBD1 (5 bases). This CDR3 comprises 15 residues. With 3 bases removed from V and 2 bases from J, the gap between germline ends came to 13 bases. Germline V gene sequence: CDR1 SGHTA, CDR2 FQGTGA. The CDR3 reads CASSLTRQTNTEAFF. In DNA form, the CDR3 reads TGTGCCAGCAGCTTGACCAGACAGACTAACACTGAAGCTTTCTTT.

The rearrangement links TRBV5-1 to TRBJ2-2; D remains ambiguous. The CDR3 runs 16 residues. Looked up from germline, CDR1 is SGHRS and CDR2 is YFSETQ. V dropped 3 bases and J dropped 1 base, with 13 bases sitting between them. CDR3 sequence (DNA): TGCGCCAGCAGCTCCCCTGAGACGGGGAACACCGGGGAGCTGTTTTTT. It is translated as CASSSPETGNTGELFF.

About this clone itself: Its ends do not fully match the called genes, so a read error is possible. The chain recombines TRBV5-1 with TRBJ2-1; D unclear. CDR1 and CDR2 (germline): SGHRS, YFSETQ. The length of the CDR3 is 16 residues. In DNA, the CDR3 is TGCGCCACCAGCCCCCGGGCAGTACTCTCCTACAATGAGCAGTTCTTC. This encodes CATSPRAVLSYNEQFF. The variable domain in full, with the rest retrieved from reference TRBV5-1 and TRBJ2-1, is KAGVTQTPRYLIKTRGQQVTLSCSPISGHRSVSWYQQTPGQGLQFLFEYFSETQRNKGNFPGRFSGRQFSNSRSEMNVSTLELGDSALYLCATSPRAVLSYNEQFFGPGTRLTVL.